The rows below give T cell receptor beta chains drawn from one sample of a study of regulatory T cells in long-lasting Graves disease. MiXCR was run by TCRdb on the multiplex PCR reads, yielding one entry per CDR3 protein. The sample contains around 500,000 distinct CDR3 sequences, about 16% of which appear only once. These records were also assigned to another study, of T cells in Graves' hyperthyroidism and ophthalmopathy.

The material sequenced was peripheral blood mononuclear cells (PBMCs), taken at new diagnosis, from a patient treated with antithyroid drugs. Receptors were obtained from a woman aged 35-60 years with Graves disease. Both conserved end residues are part of each CDR3. The D gene is left open where the match is weak. Not all rows give a size; the values are once, few, many and, for expanded clones, a class.

length	D	J	V	size	DNA	CDR3
14	.	TRBJ2-7	TRBV7-8	many	TGTGCCAGCAGCTCCAGACAGGGACGGGAGGAGCAGTACTTC	CASSSRQGREEQYF
15	TRBD1	TRBJ2-3	TRBV5-1	many	TGCGCCAGCAGCTTCAGGGACAGGGAGGCAGATACGCAGTATTTT	CASSFRDREADTQYF
13	.	TRBJ2-3	TRBV6-5	many	TGTGCCAGCAGTTTTATGGCTGTAGATACGCAGTATTTT	CASSFMAVDTQYF
17	.	TRBJ1-5	TRBV6-2/TRBV6-3	few	TGTGCCAGCAGTTACGGCCCTGTAGGGTGGGAGAGGCAGCCCCAGCATTTT	CASSYGPVGWERQPQHF
14	TRBD1	TRBJ1-4	TRBV5-1	many	TGTGCCAGCAGCTCCGGGACAGGGGTAGAAAAACTGTTTTTT	CASSSGTGVEKLFF
16	TRBD2	TRBJ2-4	TRBV12-3/TRBV12-4	.	TGTGCCAGCAGTTACTCCCTTCCCGCTAGCGGGGGGCCGGAGGACTTC	CASSYSLPASGGPEDF
15	.	TRBJ1-1	TRBV24-1	few	TGTGCCACCAGTGATAAAGGGGGGCTCTCCACTGAAGCTTTCTTT	CATSDKGGLSTEAFF
14	.	TRBJ1-2	TRBV30	many	TGTGCCTGGAGTCAATATAGGATCAATTATGGCTACACCTTC	CAWSQYRINYGYTF
14	.	TRBJ1-6	TRBV6-1	few	TGTGCCAGCAGGGGGGGAGAATTAGGTTCACCCCTCCACTTT	CASRGGELGSPLHF
18	.	TRBJ1-5	TRBV7-9	.	TGTGCCAGCAGCTTACTTACCTTTACCTTGGGGGGCAATCAGCCCCAGCATTTT	CASSLLTFTLGGNQPQHF
15	.	TRBJ1-6	TRBV27	few	TGTGCCAGCAGTTTAATGAGCTCCTATAATTCACCCCTCCACTTT	CASSLMSSYNSPLHF